This T cell receptor beta chain originates from a study of blood T cell repertoires in COVID-19. In the study overall: The samples span acute and convalescent COVID-19 from the United States, Italy and Spain. Sample material is recorded as cDNA or gDNA derived from T cells, B-cell-depleted T cells, or PBMCs.

Seattle patient enrollment occurred during active infection, with longitudinal follow-up thereafter. Per the original methods: Estimates of nucleated cell counts were drawn from the amplification of reference gene primers. Produced via immunoSEQ multiplex PCR; TCRdb's table is partial and in-frame only. V, J and clone size reflect that table, while D and trimming were determined from the DNA. The sample has roughly 300,000 clones, roughly nine tenths seen once. Germline lookup yields CDR1 SGDLS and CDR2 YYNGEE. This CDR3 has 18 residues. The J segment lost 5 bases and the V segment lost 4 bases, leaving 16 bases of the junction unmatched.

The chain joins TRBV9 to TRBJ2-1; 9 bases fit TRBD2. This clonotype was obtained from a woman in her 30s with COVID-19, enrolled during active disease. Sample: peripheral blood. CDR3 DNA: TGTGCCAGCAGCCGGAGAATCAGGGCTAGCGGGGACCACAATGAGCAGTTCTTC. Translated, it gives CASSRRIRASGDHNEQFF.